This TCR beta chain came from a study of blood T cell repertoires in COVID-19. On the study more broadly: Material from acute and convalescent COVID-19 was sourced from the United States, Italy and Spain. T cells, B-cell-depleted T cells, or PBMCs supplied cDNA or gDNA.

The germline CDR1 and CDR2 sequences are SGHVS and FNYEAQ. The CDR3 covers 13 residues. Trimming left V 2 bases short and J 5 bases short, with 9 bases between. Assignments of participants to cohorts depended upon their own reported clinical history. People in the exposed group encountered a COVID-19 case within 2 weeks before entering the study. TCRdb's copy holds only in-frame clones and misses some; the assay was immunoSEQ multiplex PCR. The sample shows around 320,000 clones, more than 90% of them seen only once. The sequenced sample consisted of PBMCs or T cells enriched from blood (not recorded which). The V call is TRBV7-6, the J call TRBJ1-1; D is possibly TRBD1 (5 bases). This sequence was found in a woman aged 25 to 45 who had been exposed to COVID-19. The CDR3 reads CASSLTDRTEAFF. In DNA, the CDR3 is TGTGCCAGCAGCTTAACAGACAGAACTGAAGCTTTCTTT.